One and the same sample provided the 14 T cell receptor beta chains below, sequenced in a study of CD8 T cells in acute hepatitis C reinfection. The sample's time point: naive CD8 control sorted from an acute-time-point sample. Libraries were prepared by immunoSEQ multiplex PCR; TCRdb keeps only in-frame clonotypes and omits some of them. Among about 38,000 clones listed, around 87% were seen once. The source material was naive CD8+ T cells from PBMCs. The receptor source for this set is a man under 40 with chronic hepatitis C.

V is TRBV6-1 and J is TRBJ1-1, with D possibly being TRBD1 (6 bases). The germline V and J ends were trimmed by 0 bases and 3 bases, with 11 bases remaining between them. The germline V gene encodes CDR1 MNHNS and CDR2 SASEGT. CDR3 length: 15 amino acids. The CDR3 protein is CASSEAGQHHTEAFF. In DNA form, the CDR3 reads TGTGCCAGCAGTGAAGCAGGACAGCATCACACTGAAGCTTTCTTT.

The chain joins TRBV14 to TRBJ2-5, with 9 bases matching TRBD2. There are 18 residues in the CDR3. Germline V gene data show CDR1 as SGHDN and CDR2 as FVKESK. Germline trimming cut 1 base from V and 1 base from J; bases unmatched to any gene: 10. CDR3 in DNA: TGTGCCAGCAGCCAAGCCTTTCTAGCGGGGCCGATCCAAGAGACCCAGTACTTC. Protein sequence: CASSQAFLAGPIQETQYF.

For this clone: An end of the junction does not agree with germline; a read error may underlie this. This chain joins TRBV6-5 and TRBJ1-1; 9 bases agree with TRBD1. Germline V CDR1 and CDR2: MNHEY, SVGAGI. The length of the CDR3 is 13 residues. CDR3 DNA: TGTGCCAGCACTTACAGGGGGCACACTGAAGCTTTCTTT. This encodes CASTYRGHTEAFF.

Comments on this clone: At one end the junction does not follow the germline gene, possibly because of a read error. As DNA, the CDR3 is TGTGCTAGCAGCTTAGGGAGTGGAAACACCATATATTTT. Protein product: CASSLGSGNTIYF. V usage is TRBV7-7 and J usage is TRBJ1-3; D uncertain. Germline assignment: CDR1 SSHAT and CDR2 FNYEAQ (reference sequence). The CDR3 is 13 residues long.

This sequence joins TRBV7-9 and TRBJ2-2, with 8 bases lining up with TRBD1. Germline V gene sequence: CDR1 SEHNR, CDR2 FQNEAQ (reference sequence). This CDR3 region has 15 residues. The V gene end was trimmed by 4 bases and the J gene end by 3 bases; junction bases not matched to a gene: 4. As DNA, the CDR3 is TGTGCCAGCAGCTCTACGGACAGGGACACCGGGGAGCTGTTTTTT. Protein: CASSSTDRDTGELFF.

V and J are TRBV5-2 and TRBJ2-5; the table assigns TRBD1, which was not confirmed against the DNA. TRBV5-2 is a pseudogene. The CDR3 runs to 15 residues. CDR3 nucleotides: TGTGCCAGCAGCCAAGAAATGGGGACAGCGGAGACCCAGTACTTC. As protein: CASSQEMGTAETQYF.

This chain uses TRBV7-9 with TRBJ2-1; D possibly uses TRBD1 or TRBD2 (5 bases each). The CDR3 length is 14 residues. CDR1 is SEHNR and CDR2 is FQNEAQ in the germline V gene (reference sequence). The V gene lost 6 bases and the J gene lost 7 bases, with 16 bases spanning the gap. The CDR3 loop reads CASSRGGGKNEQFF. The CDR3 DNA follows: TGTGCCAGCAGTCGTGGTGGGGGTAAGAATGAGCAGTTCTTC.

The V gene is TRBV15, the J gene TRBJ2-3; D gene unclear. V lost 4 bases and J lost 0, with 11 bases in between. Per germline, CDR1 LNHNV and CDR2 YYDKDF (reference sequence). The length of the CDR3 is 15 residues. DNA of the CDR3: TGTGCCACCAGCATACAGAAATCTAGCACAGATACGCAGTATTTT. This sequence encodes CATSIQKSSTDTQYF.

The CDR3 region has the DNA TGTGCCAGCAGCGTGGCAGGGAACACTGAAGCTTTCTTT. Translated, it gives CASSVAGNTEAFF. The chain employs TRBV9 and TRBJ1-1; D gene uncertain. V lost 2 bases to trimming and J lost 1 base, with 6 bases between them. This CDR3 region has 13 residues. CDR1 SGDLS and CDR2 YYNGEE come from the germline V gene.

The CDR3 DNA is TGTGCCAGCAATGCCCCCACAAGTGAGCAGTTCTTC. It specifies CASNAPTSEQFF. The gene calls are TRBV6-6 and TRBJ2-1; no clear D. V was shortened by 7 bases and J by 9 bases, with 13 bases between the two germline ends. This CDR3 has 12 residues. CDR1 is MNHNY and CDR2 is SVGAGI in the germline V gene (reference sequence).

This sequence joins TRBV11-2 and TRBJ2-2, with TRBD1 matching over 8 bases. CDR1 is SGHAT and CDR2 is FQNNGV in the germline V gene. This CDR3 region has 18 residues. Unmatched junction bases numbered 19, after V lost 7 bases and J lost 6 bases. In nucleotides, the CDR3 is TGTGCCAGCACCACACCGATCCTAGGACAGGGCGGATCCGGGGAGCTGTTTTTT. Its protein product is CASTTPILGQGGSGELFF.

The chain is built from TRBV18 and TRBJ2-7; TRBD1 matches 7 bases. The CDR3 extends over 12 amino acids. V shed 4 bases, J shed 7 bases, and the junction held 4 bases outside the gene matches. CDR1 is KGHSH and CDR2 is LQKENI in the germline V gene. CDR3 loop: CASSQGADEQYF. CDR3 DNA sequence: TGTGCCAGCTCACAGGGGGCAGATGAGCAGTACTTC.

The chain employs TRBV19 and TRBJ1-5, with D unresolved. Germline CDR1 reads LNHDA; CDR2 reads SQIVND (reference sequence). V was trimmed by 2 bases and J by 3 bases, leaving 11 bases between them. The CDR3 sequence is 15 residues long. CDR3 sequence: CASSIRTASNQPQHF. The CDR3 bases are TGTGCCAGTAGTATAAGAACGGCGTCCAATCAGCCCCAGCATTTT.

This clone was seen once. The chain carries TRBV7-9 and TRBJ2-5, with 10 bases fitting TRBD1. Trimming at V came to 5 bases and at J to 1 base, leaving 4 bases not matched to a gene. CDR3 length: 15 residues. The germline V gene encodes CDR1 SEHNR and CDR2 FQNEAQ (reference sequence). CDR3 nucleotides: TGTGCCAGCAGCAACCGACAGGGGGCCCAAGAGACCCAGTACTTC. Translated, it gives CASSNRQGAQETQYF.